This T cell receptor beta chain was recorded in a study of blood T cells in healthy people across ages. Study-wide findings and caveats: Long-lived donors carried more naive CD4+ cells and greater diversity than aged donors.

Next came a second PCR, run for roughly 6 to 11 cycles, which used a sample-barcoded 5' primer along with a J-beta primer mix. The template-switch adaptor, which had 12 random nucleotides, put a tag on each cDNA molecule. One entry per CDR3 protein, called by TCRdb with MiXCR from the 5' RACE reads. The data hold some 790,000 distinct CDR3 sequences, with more than 25% observed a single time. The CDR3 runs to 13 residues. CDR1 is DFQATT, CDR2 SNEGSKA, per germline (reference sequence). J was trimmed by 8 bases and V by 6 bases; bases with no gene match: 5. A note on this clonotype: Its target is not known.

This TCR was recovered from a woman older than 75 in good health. The chain uses TRBV20-1 and TRBJ2-1; 12 nucleotides line up with TRBD2. The sample was blood. CDR3 in amino acids: CSAWTSGVDEQFF. The DNA of the CDR3 is TGCAGTGCCTGGACTAGCGGGGTAGATGAGCAGTTCTTC.